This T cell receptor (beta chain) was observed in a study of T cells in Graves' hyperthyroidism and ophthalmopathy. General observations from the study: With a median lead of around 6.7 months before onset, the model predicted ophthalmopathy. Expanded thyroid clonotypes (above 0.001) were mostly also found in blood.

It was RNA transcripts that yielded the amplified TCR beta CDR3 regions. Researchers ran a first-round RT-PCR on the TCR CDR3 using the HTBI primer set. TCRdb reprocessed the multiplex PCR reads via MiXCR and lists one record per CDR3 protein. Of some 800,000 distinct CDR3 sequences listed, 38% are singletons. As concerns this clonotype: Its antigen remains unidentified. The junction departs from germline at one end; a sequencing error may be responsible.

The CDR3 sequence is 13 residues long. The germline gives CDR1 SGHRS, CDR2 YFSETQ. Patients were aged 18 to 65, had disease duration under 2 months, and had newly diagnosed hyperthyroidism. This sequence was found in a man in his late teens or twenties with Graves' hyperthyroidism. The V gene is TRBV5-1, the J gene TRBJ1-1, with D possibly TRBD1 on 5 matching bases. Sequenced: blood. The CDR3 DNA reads TGTGCCAGCAGCTCCTGGGACCGACTTGAAGCTTTCTTT. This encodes CASSSWDRLEAFF. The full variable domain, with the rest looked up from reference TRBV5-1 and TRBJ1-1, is KAGVTQTPRYLIKTRGQQVTLSCSPISGHRSVSWYQQTPGQGLQFLFEYFSETQRNKGNFPGRFSGRQFSNSRSEMNVSTLELGDSALYLCASSSWDRLEAFFGQGTRLTVV.